This T cell receptor beta chain was found in a study of cytomegalovirus exposure and HLA in healthy donors. Study-level points and caveats: Associated with cytomegalovirus, according to the listing, were 164 TCR beta chains. Follow-up analysis seemed to connect common viral pathogens with several of the most significant clusters identified.

CDR3 length: 12 residues. V was shortened by 4 bases and J by 7 bases, with 9 bases between the two germline ends. Germline assignment: CDR1 SGHDT and CDR2 YYEEEE. At the time of sampling, donors were nominally healthy, though unrecorded immune exposures were likely. In regard to this clone: Antigen specificity is unknown.

The PCR had 60 Vbeta and 13 Jbeta primers. Sequencing was performed with immunoSEQ multiplex PCR; in TCRdb, only in-frame clones are kept and a portion is missing. The data contain under 200,000 clones, over 65% of them singletons. The chain employs TRBV5-6 and TRBJ2-4, with D tentatively TRBD1 (6 bases). The TCR was taken from a woman aged 35 to 49 in good health and CMV-seronegative. Sequenced material: PBMCs. In DNA, the CDR3 is TGTGCCAGCAGCCTAGACAGGAACATTCAGTACTTC. Amino acids: CASSLDRNIQYF.